Listed below are T cell receptor beta chains from one sample, sequenced in a study of cytomegalovirus exposure and HLA in healthy donors. Profiled with immunoSEQ multiplex PCR; TCRdb holds only in-frame clones, not every one. Of 150,000 or so clones listed, about two thirds are singletons. Sequenced: PBMCs. These TCRs come from a woman aged 60-75 years in good health and CMV-seropositive. CDR3s include the opening cysteine and the closing phenylalanine or tryptophan. Each record gives: V gene, clone size, J gene, D gene, CDR3 protein. The D gene is left open where the match is weak. The size field is filled for only some rows; it gives once, few, many or a size class.

>TRBV27|-|TRBJ2-3|-
CASSFSRSDTQYF
>TRBV6-5|-|TRBJ1-2|TRBD1
CASSYGTGGFGGYTF
>TRBV7-2|few|TRBJ1-5|-
CASSFYAQPQHF
>TRBV6-1|-|TRBJ2-2|TRBD2
CASSEAPPSGNTGELFF
>TRBV7-6|-|TRBJ2-7|-
CASSRTPYEQYF
>TRBV6-5|few|TRBJ2-3|-
CASSDRSDTQYF
>TRBV12-1|once|TRBJ1-5|-
CASSFDISRVGDQPQHF
>TRBV5-6|-|TRBJ2-1|TRBD1
CASRGTGVRNEQFF
>TRBV18|few|TRBJ2-7|-
CASSPVDRSSYEQYF
>TRBV11-2|-|TRBJ2-5|TRBD1
CASSATGQGETQYF
>TRBV2|-|TRBJ1-1|-
CASSGSVNTEAFF
>TRBV7-2|-|TRBJ1-2|-
CASSPLGQFYGYTF
>TRBV19|-|TRBJ2-2|TRBD2
CASSMSPSGFTGELFF
>TRBV2|-|TRBJ1-4|-
CASGQSNEKLFF
>TRBV11-2|-|TRBJ2-7|-
CASSLEASGEQYF
>TRBV29-1|-|TRBJ2-7|TRBD2
CSVLAGLAGSSEQYF
>TRBV5-6|-|TRBJ2-1|TRBD1
CASTRTGYDNEQFF
>TRBV5-1|-|TRBJ2-6|-
CASSLDRPGANVLTF
>TRBV7-9|-|TRBJ1-3|-
CASSSTSASGNTIYF
>TRBV6-6|-|TRBJ1-1|-
CASSTTANTEAFF
>TRBV5-1|-|TRBJ1-2|-
CASSTYSRQAANYGYTF
>TRBV6-4|-|TRBJ2-1|-
CASSDHQRRAVSEQFF
>TRBV2|-|TRBJ1-1|-
CASRGEAVVGTEAFF
>TRBV27|once|TRBJ2-7|TRBD2
CASSLSAGTSGRGNEQYF
>TRBV6-5|-|TRBJ2-7|TRBD2
CASSSTSLGTYEQYF
>TRBV4-1|-|TRBJ2-4|-
CASSRGSEVKNIQYF
>TRBV19|few|TRBJ1-5|-
CASRAGGFGNQPQHF
>TRBV4-1|-|TRBJ1-1|-
CASSQGFRVEAFF
>TRBV4-1|-|TRBJ2-7|TRBD1
CASSPTGGQGDSGSYEQYF
>TRBV7-9|-|TRBJ1-1|-
CASSSQGPNTEAFF
>TRBV2|-|TRBJ1-5|TRBD1
CASSGEQGASQPQHF
>TRBV7-8|-|TRBJ2-7|TRBD2
CASRTSGRWGEQYF
>TRBV18|-|TRBJ1-2|-
CASSQQVRFSSSYGYTF
>TRBV5-1|-|TRBJ1-1|-
CASSPSSGLNTEAFF
>TRBV6-5|-|TRBJ2-5|TRBD1
CASSLGQGVSETQYF
>TRBV7-9|-|TRBJ2-5|TRBD1
CASSLKTGGETQYF
>TRBV7-2|once|TRBJ2-3|-
CASSFTGKDTQYF
>TRBV5-4|-|TRBJ2-2|TRBD2
CASSPGTSGSTGELFF
>TRBV6-1|-|TRBJ1-2|-
CASSSDSYGYTF
>TRBV18|few|TRBJ1-2|-
CASSPPLGASGYTF
>TRBV5-1|-|TRBJ2-5|-
CASSLGAEETQYF
>TRBV6-5|once|TRBJ2-1|-
CAISSGGQGSNEQFF
>TRBV29-1|-|TRBJ1-2|TRBD1
CSAGDSRNYGYTF
>TRBV29-1|-|TRBJ2-7|TRBD2
CSVGGTSGSLDEQYF
>TRBV23-1|-|TRBJ2-1|-
CASSLGQGDNEQFF
>TRBV5-1|-|TRBJ2-5|-
CASSAHQETQYF
>TRBV5-1|-|TRBJ2-5|-
CATKAPPKGGTQYF
>TRBV10-1|-|TRBJ2-1|TRBD2
CASKLGSRITSGRGEQFF
>TRBV25-1|-|TRBJ2-1|-
CASSEGLVSYNEQFF
>TRBV6-5|-|TRBJ2-3|TRBD1
CASSYLDRGDTQYF
>TRBV10-1|-|TRBJ2-7|-
CASSAPDRPTYEQYF
>TRBV2|few|TRBJ1-1|-
CASSEVQGSEAFF
>TRBV19|-|TRBJ2-5|TRBD1
CASSISRGLSQETQYF
>TRBV29-1|-|TRBJ2-6|TRBD1
CSALPQGAGANVLTF
>TRBV6-1|-|TRBJ2-7|TRBD1
CASNSQGNGVYEQYF
>TRBV27|-|TRBJ2-5|-
CASRYDTSPVETQYF
>TRBV6-5|few|TRBJ1-2|TRBD1
CASRKQGAQGYTF
>TRBV28|few|TRBJ1-5|TRBD1
CASSFGRGRGNQPQHF
>TRBV5-8|-|TRBJ2-3|-
CASSLARTINTDTQYF